This entry concerns a single T cell receptor (beta chain). V gave up 1 base and J gave up 2 bases, with 15 bases separating them. Germline CDR1 MNHEY, CDR2 SMNVEV (reference sequence). The CDR3 totals 17 residues. This specimen comes from a study of STAT5B mutations in CD4+ large granular lymphocyte leukemia. Some clones are missing from TCRdb's copy, which holds only in-frame ones; the method was immunoSEQ multiplex PCR. The sample has some 40,000 clones, approximately 86% seen once. The sample comprised CD4+ T cells from blood buffy coats. This clonotype was sampled from a human donor in good health. The chain employs TRBV27 and TRBJ2-4; weak D call: TRBD2 (6 bases). The CDR3 is CASSLFGRWGSKNIQYF. The CDR3 region has the DNA TGTGCCAGCAGTTTATTCGGGAGATGGGGATCCAAAAACATTCAGTACTTC.